The present T cell receptor beta chain was sequenced within a study of OX40 agonist ivuxolimab in advanced cancers. Background on the study: Patients got intravenous ivuxolimab at 0.01 to 10 mg/kg every 2 weeks. Overall study findings and caveats: The study found that CD8+ T cells averaged more expanded clones than CD4+. Among the lowest peripheral clonal expansion occurred in 0.1-3.0 mg/kg partial responders.

A note on this clone: Antigen specificity is unknown. A read error may account for a junction end that differs from germline.

Sequencing was performed with immunoSEQ multiplex PCR; in TCRdb, only in-frame clones are kept and a portion is missing. The sample lists fewer than 75,000 clones, approximately 93% occurring once. Germline CDR1 KGHSH, CDR2 LQKENI. The CDR3 loop spans 13 amino acids. Sequencing was performed on CD4+ or CD8+ T cells sorted from blood, taken in a trial of the OX40 agonist ivuxolimab. The V and J genes are TRBV18 and TRBJ2-2; TRBD1 might be the D (5 bases). This clonotype originated in an adult with an advanced solid tumor such as melanoma, head and neck, liver or kidney cancer. The CDR3 sequence: CASPPGLTGELFF. The CDR3 DNA reads TGTGCCAGCCCACCAGGGCTCACCGGGGAGCTGTTTTTT.